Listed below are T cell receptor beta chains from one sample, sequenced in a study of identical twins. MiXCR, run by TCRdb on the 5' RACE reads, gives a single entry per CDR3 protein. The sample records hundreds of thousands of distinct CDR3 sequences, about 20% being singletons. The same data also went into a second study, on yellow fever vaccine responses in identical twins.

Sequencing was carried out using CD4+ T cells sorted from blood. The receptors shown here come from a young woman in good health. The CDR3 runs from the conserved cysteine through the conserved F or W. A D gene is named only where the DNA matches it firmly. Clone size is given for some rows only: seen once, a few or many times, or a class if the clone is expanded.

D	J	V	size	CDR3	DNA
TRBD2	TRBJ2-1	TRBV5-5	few	CASSLLREGNEQFF	TGTGCCAGCAGCTTGTTAAGGGAGGGCAATGAGCAGTTCTTC
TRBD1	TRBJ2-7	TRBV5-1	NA	CASSLAGTESSYEQYF	TGCGCCAGCAGCTTGGCCGGGACAGAGAGCTCCTACGAGCAGTACTTC
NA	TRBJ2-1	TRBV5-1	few	CASSLGLAPYNEQFF	TGCGCCAGCAGCTTGGGATTAGCGCCTTACAATGAGCAGTTCTTC
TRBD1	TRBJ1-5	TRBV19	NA	CASSTLGGAWQPQHF	TGTGCCAGTAGTACCTTAGGGGGCGCTTGGCAGCCCCAGCATTTT
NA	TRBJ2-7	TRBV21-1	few	CASSPREVIRYEQYF	TGTGCCAGCAGCCCTCGGGAGGTGATTAGATACGAGCAGTACTTC
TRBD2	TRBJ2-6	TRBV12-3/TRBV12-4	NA	CASSSRPSGRISGANVLTF	TGTGCCAGCAGTTCCCGGCCTAGCGGGAGGATTTCTGGGGCCAACGTCCTGACTTTC
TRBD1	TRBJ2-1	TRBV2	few	CASSERRTGGQFF	TGTGCCAGCAGTGAACGGAGGACAGGTGGGCAGTTCTTC
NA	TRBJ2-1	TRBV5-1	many	CASSPTGTSYNEQFF	TGCGCCAGCAGCCCGACGGGAACTTCCTACAATGAGCAGTTCTTC
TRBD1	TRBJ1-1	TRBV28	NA	CASSFLSWDRGSKDEAFF	TGTGCCAGCAGTTTCCTCTCATGGGACAGGGGGTCTAAGGATGAAGCTTTCTTT
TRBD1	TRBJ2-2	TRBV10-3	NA	CAINRDRGLTGELFF	TGTGCCATCAATCGGGACAGGGGTCTCACCGGGGAGCTGTTTTTT
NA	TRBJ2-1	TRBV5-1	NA	CASSLSPRYNEQFF	TGCGCCAGCAGCCTATCCCCTCGGTACAATGAGCAGTTCTTC
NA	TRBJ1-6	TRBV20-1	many	CSAHPGGNSPLHF	TGCAGTGCTCACCCAGGAGGCAATTCACCCCTCCACTTT
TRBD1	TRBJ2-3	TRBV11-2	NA	CASGSRTGGTDTQYF	TGTGCCAGCGGATCTAGGACAGGGGGGACAGATACGCAGTATTTT
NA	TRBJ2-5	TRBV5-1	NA	CASSWQAPERETQYF	TGCGCCAGCAGCTGGCAGGCCCCGGAGAGGGAGACCCAGTACTTC
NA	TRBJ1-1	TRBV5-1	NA	CASSLGPGRRAEAFF	TGCGCCAGCAGCTTGGGTCCGGGAAGGAGGGCTGAAGCTTTCTTT
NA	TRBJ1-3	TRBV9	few	CASSPRWDTGNTIYF	TGTGCCAGCAGCCCACGGTGGGACACTGGAAACACCATATATTTT